These 20 T cell receptor beta chains share one sample of origin, sequenced in a study of blood T cells in healthy people across ages. Primed by a sample-barcoded 5' primer and a J-beta primer mix, a second PCR proceeded for about 6 to 11 cycles. TCRdb itself ran the 5' RACE reads through MiXCR, one entry per CDR3 protein. The sample consists of about 1.5 million distinct CDR3 sequences, around 42% of them appearing once. The specimen sequenced was blood. The receptors here all came from a woman younger than 30 in good health.

V usage is TRBV7-9 and J usage is TRBJ2-3, with 9 bases matching TRBD1. The CDR3 length is 16 residues. J lost 3 bases, V lost 5 bases, and 9 bases had no gene match. Germline lookup yields CDR1 SEHNR and CDR2 FQNEAQ (reference sequence). DNA of the CDR3: TGTGCCAGCAGCCTCCGGGACAGGGAATCGACAGATACGCAGTATTTT. Protein: CASSLRDRESTDTQYF.

In this sample, this clonotype turned up a few times. This chain joins TRBV7-9 and TRBJ2-5; 9 nucleotides align to TRBD2. Trimming at V came to 5 bases and at J to 11 bases, leaving 18 bases not matched to a gene. Germline CDR1 SEHNR, CDR2 FQNEAQ (reference sequence). The CDR3 loop spans 16 amino acids. The CDR3 sequence: CASSQPSRTSANEQYF. The CDR3 bases are TGTGCCAGCAGCCAACCCAGCCGGACTAGCGCCAATGAGCAGTACTTC.

The chain is built from TRBV28 and TRBJ1-2; possible D gene TRBD1, 5 bases. The CDR3 is 13 residues long. V dropped 7 bases and J dropped 9 bases, with 18 bases sitting between them. Germline CDR1 reads MDHEN; CDR2 reads SYDVKM. The CDR3 region is CASTSTNRRRYTF. CDR3 nucleotides: TGTGCCAGCACCTCTACTAACAGGCGGCGCTACACCTTC.

The V gene is TRBV14, the J gene TRBJ2-7, with D hard to call. Trimming pared 0 bases from V and 7 bases from J, leaving 13 bases between. From germline, CDR1 is SGHDN and CDR2 FVKESK. The CDR3 runs to 14 residues. Here the CDR3 DNA reads TGTGCCAGCAGCCAAGACCTATTTGGGGATGAGCAGTACTTC. This sequence encodes CASSQDLFGDEQYF.

This clonotype was picked up a small number of times. This chain links TRBV12-3 or TRBV12-4 with TRBJ1-1; no reliable D call. The V and J ends lost 6 bases and 3 bases respectively, with 8 bases between them. This CDR3 region has 12 residues. The CDR3 bases are TGTGCCAGCAGCCCCGTCGACACTGAAGCTTTCTTT. Amino acid sequence: CASSPVDTEAFF.

Details on this clonotype: A read error may be the cause here, since a much bigger clone is one base away. This chain connects TRBV29-1 to TRBJ2-1, with D tentatively TRBD2 (6 bases). The J call may be in error: the DNA end matches TRBJ2-7 better. The CDR3 extends over 13 amino acids. The germline gives CDR1 SQVTM, CDR2 ANQGSEA. CDR3 sequence reads: CSVVGGTYNEQYF. The CDR3 DNA follows: TGCAGCGTTGTTGGGGGGACCTACAATGAGCAGTACTTC.

The V and J genes are TRBV6-2 or TRBV6-3 and TRBJ1-1; D unresolved. In germline, CDR1 is MNHEY, CDR2 SVGEGT. The CDR3 contains 13 residues. Trimming left V 1 base short and J 1 base short, with 4 bases between. The CDR3, as DNA: TGTGCCAGCAGTTACTGGGAGAACACTGAAGCTTTCTTT. Residues: CASSYWENTEAFF.

V is TRBV20-1 and J is TRBJ2-3; weak D call: TRBD2 (5 bases). Germline assignment: CDR1 DFQATT and CDR2 SNEGSKA (reference sequence). Trimming removed 5 bases at V and 2 bases at J, with 11 bases between. The CDR3 is 13 residues long. This CDR3 is CSAPRTYTDTQYF. The CDR3 region has the DNA TGCAGTGCTCCCCGGACTTACACAGATACGCAGTATTTT.

The chain is built from TRBV7-2 and TRBJ1-1; no definite D call. The V gene lost 2 bases and the J gene lost 1 base, with 8 bases spanning the gap. Germline CDR1 and CDR2: SGHTA and FQGNSA. The CDR3 runs 14 residues. The CDR3 region is CASSLQRQNTEAFF. Written as DNA, the CDR3 is TGTGCCAGCAGCTTACAGCGGCAGAACACTGAAGCTTTCTTT. The full variable domain, in which reference TRBV7-2 and TRBJ1-1 provide the parts outside the CDR3, is GAGVSQSPSNKVTEKGKDVELRCDPISGHTALYWYRQSLGQGLEFLIYFQGNSAPDKSGLPSDRFSAERTGGSVSTLTIQRTQQEDSAVYLCASSLQRQNTEAFFGQGTRLTVV.

This clonotype has a single count. The gene calls are TRBV28 and TRBJ1-2; 10 positions agree with TRBD1. The CDR3 covers 15 residues. The J segment lost 5 bases and the V segment lost 5 bases, leaving 8 bases of the junction unmatched. CDR1 is MDHEN and CDR2 is SYDVKM in the germline V gene. CDR3 nucleotide sequence: TGTGCCAGCAGTGCCCCCGGGACAGGGGCTTATGGCTACACCTTC. Its protein product is CASSAPGTGAYGYTF.

Comment on this clonotype: It may be a read error: a sequence one base away is much more abundant. The genes are TRBV20-1 and TRBJ2-1, with D perhaps assigned TRBD1 or TRBD2 (6 bases each). Trimming cost V 5 bases and J 10 bases, with 18 bases left between them. The CDR3 runs to 13 residues. Germline V gene data show CDR1 as DFQATT and CDR2 as SNEGSKA (reference sequence). The CDR3 loop reads CSAPRGVVGEQFF. DNA for the CDR3: TGCAGTGCTCCAAGGGGGGTAGTGGGAGAGCAGTTCTTC.

In its sample, this clonotype was seen many times. The genes are TRBV2 and TRBJ2-5, with D possibly being TRBD1 or TRBD2 (5 bases each). V was cut by 5 bases and J by 3 bases, with 10 bases left in between. This CDR3 comprises 13 residues. Germline V lookup: CDR1 SNHLY, CDR2 FYNNEI. CDR3 in amino acids: CASSIGTEETQYF. CDR3 nucleotides: TGTGCCAGCAGTATAGGGACGGAAGAGACCCAGTACTTC.

The rearrangement joins TRBV4-2 to TRBJ2-4, with 10 bases aligning to TRBD1. TRBJ2-7 matches the DNA end more closely, so the J call is doubtful. Germline values: CDR1 LGHNA, CDR2 YNFKEQ. The CDR3 covers 15 residues. CDR3 DNA sequence: TGTGCCAGCAGCCACCGACAGGGGGCAAGGTACGAGCAGTACTTC. Residues: CASSHRQGARYEQYF.

The table lists this clonotype with a few counts. The CDR3 DNA is TGTGCCAGCAGCCAAGGGACGGACGAAAAACTGTTTTTT. Protein product: CASSQGTDEKLFF. This chain connects TRBV14 to TRBJ1-4; D is unclear. V was pared by 1 base and J by 8 bases, with 8 bases between. CDR1 and CDR2 from the germline V gene are SGHDN and FVKESK. This CDR3 spans 13 amino acids.

This chain connects TRBV12-3 or TRBV12-4 to TRBJ2-4, with D hard to call. Judging by the DNA end, TRBJ2-7 fits better; the J call may be wrong. The CDR3 sequence is 11 residues long. As DNA, the CDR3 is TGTGCCAGCATGTCTTTTGGCGAGCAGTACTTC. Protein sequence: CASMSFGEQYF.

The rearrangement uses TRBV18 and TRBJ1-4; 8 nucleotides align to TRBD1. CDR3 size: 15 residues. Germline V gene sequence: CDR1 KGHSH, CDR2 LQKENI. J lost 8 bases, V lost 6 bases, and 11 bases had no gene match. DNA of the CDR3: TGTGCCAGCTCCCCTCGGACAGGGACGGGCGAAAAACTGTTTTTT. Translating it yields CASSPRTGTGEKLFF.

This sequence joins TRBV27 and TRBJ2-1, with D possibly being TRBD2 (5 bases). Germline V gene lookup returns CDR1 MNHEY and CDR2 SMNVEV (reference sequence). The V end lost 6 bases, the J end lost 10 bases, and 10 bases lay between the germline ends. This CDR3 comprises 11 residues. The CDR3 nucleotides read TGTGCCAGCAGGCCTAGCATCGAGCAGTTCTTC. Its translation: CASRPSIEQFF.

The chain combines TRBV6-5 with TRBJ1-1; TRBD1 matches at 8 bases. The CDR3 is made up of 15 amino acids. Losses at the gene ends were 2 bases for V and 11 bases for J; bases not matched to a gene: 13. Germline V CDR1 and CDR2: MNHEY, SVGAGI. In DNA, the CDR3 is TGTGCCAGCAGTTACGGGACAGGCACCCGATTGCACGCTTTCTTT. Amino acids: CASSYGTGTRLHAFF.

The chain has TRBV10-3 and TRBJ1-3; no clear D gene. In germline, CDR1 is ENHRY, CDR2 SYGVKD. This CDR3 region has 15 residues. Trimming stripped 0 bases from V and 2 bases from J, with 8 bases between. The CDR3 DNA reads as TGTGCCATCAGTGAGTCCGCAGGCCCTGGAAACACCATATATTTT. It yields the protein CAISESAGPGNTIYF.

This clonotype occurred once. The gene calls are TRBV27 and TRBJ2-5; the D is unclear. Trimming stripped 2 bases from V and 11 bases from J, with 15 bases between. Germline assignment: CDR1 MNHEY and CDR2 SMNVEV (reference sequence). The CDR3 covers 13 residues. The CDR3 loop reads CASSLTLGDEQYF. CDR3 nucleotide sequence: TGTGCCAGCAGTTTAACTCTTGGCGATGAGCAGTACTTC.